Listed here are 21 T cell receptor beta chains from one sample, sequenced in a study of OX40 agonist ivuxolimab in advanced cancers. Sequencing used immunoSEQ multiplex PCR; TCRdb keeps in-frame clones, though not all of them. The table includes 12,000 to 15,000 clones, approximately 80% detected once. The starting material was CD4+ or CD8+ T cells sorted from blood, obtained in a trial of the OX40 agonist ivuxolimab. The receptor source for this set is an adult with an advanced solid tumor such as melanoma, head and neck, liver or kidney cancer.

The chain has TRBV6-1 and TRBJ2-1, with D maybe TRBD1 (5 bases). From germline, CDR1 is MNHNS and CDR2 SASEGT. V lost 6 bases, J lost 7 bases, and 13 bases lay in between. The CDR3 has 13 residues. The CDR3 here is CASSRTQGNEQFF. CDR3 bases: TGTGCCAGCAGCCGGACGCAGGGAAATGAGCAGTTCTTC.

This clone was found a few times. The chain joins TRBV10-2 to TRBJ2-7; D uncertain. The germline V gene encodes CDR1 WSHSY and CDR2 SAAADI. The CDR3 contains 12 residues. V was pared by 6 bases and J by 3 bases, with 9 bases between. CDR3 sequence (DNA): TGCGCCAGCAGACACAGAGACTACGAGCAGTACTTC. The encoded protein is CASRHRDYEQYF.

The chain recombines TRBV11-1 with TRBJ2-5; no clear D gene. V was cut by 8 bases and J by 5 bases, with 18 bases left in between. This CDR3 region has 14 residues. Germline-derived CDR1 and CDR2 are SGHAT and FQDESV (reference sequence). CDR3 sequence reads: CASSPYWSLETQYF. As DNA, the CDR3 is TGTGCCAGCTCCCCCTATTGGAGTTTGGAGACCCAGTACTTC.

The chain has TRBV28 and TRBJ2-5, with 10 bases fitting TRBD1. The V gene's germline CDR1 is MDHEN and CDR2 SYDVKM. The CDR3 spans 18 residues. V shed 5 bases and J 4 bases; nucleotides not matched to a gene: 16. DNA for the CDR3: TGTGCCAGCAGTACGACTCCCTGGACAGGGGGGCGCGTAGAGACCCAGTACTTC. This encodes CASSTTPWTGGRVETQYF. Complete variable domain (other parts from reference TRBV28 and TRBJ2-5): DVKVTQSSRYLVKRTGEKVFLECVQDMDHENMFWYRQDPGLGLRLIYFSYDVKMKEKGDIPEGYSVSREKKERFSLILESASTNQTSMYLCASSTTPWTGGRVETQYFGPGTRLLVL.

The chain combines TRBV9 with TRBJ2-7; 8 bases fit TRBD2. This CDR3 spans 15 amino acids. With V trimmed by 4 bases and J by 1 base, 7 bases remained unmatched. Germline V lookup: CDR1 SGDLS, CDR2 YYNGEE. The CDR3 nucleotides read TGTGCCAGCAGCCAAACTAGCGGAGGGTCCTACGAGCAGTACTTC. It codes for CASSQTSGGSYEQYF.

The CDR3 DNA follows: TGTGCCAGCAGTCCCGGGACAGGGCGTGAAGCTTTCTTT. Its protein product is CASSPGTGREAFF. V and J are TRBV11-3 and TRBJ1-1, with TRBD1 matching over 9 bases. In germline, CDR1 is SGHNT, CDR2 YENEEA. This CDR3 region has 13 residues. V lost 6 bases and J lost 7; bases outside the gene matches: 6.

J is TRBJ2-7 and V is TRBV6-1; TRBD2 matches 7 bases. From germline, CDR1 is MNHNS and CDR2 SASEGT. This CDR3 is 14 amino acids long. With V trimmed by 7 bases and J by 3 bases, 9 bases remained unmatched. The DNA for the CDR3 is TGTGCCAGCAACCTCGAGGGAGGGAGCTACGAGCAGTACTTC. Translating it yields CASNLEGGSYEQYF.

The CDR3 region has the DNA TGTGCCAGCACCGACTTGAGCTCCTACGAGCAGTACTTC. Protein product: CASTDLSSYEQYF. V and J are TRBV27 and TRBJ2-7; D gene ambiguous. The V gene's germline CDR1 is MNHEY and CDR2 SMNVEV (reference sequence). The CDR3 is 13 amino acids. Trimming shortened V by 7 bases and J by 0 bases, and 10 bases separated the two germline ends.

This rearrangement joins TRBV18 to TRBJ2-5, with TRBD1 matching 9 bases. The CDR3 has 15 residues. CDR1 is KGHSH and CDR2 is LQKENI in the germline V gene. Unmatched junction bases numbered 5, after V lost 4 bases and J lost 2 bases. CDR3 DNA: TGTGCCAGCTCACAGACAGGGGGGCGGCAAGAGACCCAGTACTTC. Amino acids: CASSQTGGRQETQYF.

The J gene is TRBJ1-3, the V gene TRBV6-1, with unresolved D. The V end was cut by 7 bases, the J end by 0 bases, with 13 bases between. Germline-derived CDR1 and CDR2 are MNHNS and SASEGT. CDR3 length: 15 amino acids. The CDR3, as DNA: TGTGCCAGCACCTTCACACGGGGCTCTGGAAACACCATATATTTT. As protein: CASTFTRGSGNTIYF.

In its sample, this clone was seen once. The CDR3 protein is CASSALRGTGELFF. The CDR3 DNA follows: TGCGCCAGCAGTGCTCTTCGCGGGACCGGGGAGCTGTTTTTT. The rearrangement links TRBV10-1 to TRBJ2-2, with a weak D call TRBD2 (5 bases). This CDR3 contains 14 residues. V lost 4 bases and J 5 bases, leaving 11 bases between the germline ends. Germline V CDR1 and CDR2: WNHNN, SYGVQD (reference sequence).

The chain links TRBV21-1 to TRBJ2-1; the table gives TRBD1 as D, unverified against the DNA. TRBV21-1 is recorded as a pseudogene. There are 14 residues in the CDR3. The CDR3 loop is CASKGGVGYNEQFF. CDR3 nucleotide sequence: TGTGCCAGCAAAGGGGGAGTCGGCTACAATGAGCAGTTCTTC.

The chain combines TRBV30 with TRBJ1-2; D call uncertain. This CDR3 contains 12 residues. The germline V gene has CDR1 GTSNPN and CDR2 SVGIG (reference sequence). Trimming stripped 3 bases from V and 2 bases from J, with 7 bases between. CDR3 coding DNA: TGTGCCTGGAGAACAGCGAACTATGGCTACACCTTC. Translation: CAWRTANYGYTF.

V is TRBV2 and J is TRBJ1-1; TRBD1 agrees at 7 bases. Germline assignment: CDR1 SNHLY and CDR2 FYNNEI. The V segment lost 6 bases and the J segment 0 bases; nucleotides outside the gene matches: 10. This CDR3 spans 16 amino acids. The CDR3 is CASSHDREDMNTEAFF. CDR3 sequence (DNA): TGTGCCAGCAGCCACGACAGGGAAGACATGAACACTGAAGCTTTCTTT.

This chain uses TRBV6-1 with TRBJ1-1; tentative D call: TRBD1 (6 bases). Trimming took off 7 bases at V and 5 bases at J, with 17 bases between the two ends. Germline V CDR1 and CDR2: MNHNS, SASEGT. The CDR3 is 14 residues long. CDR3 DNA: TGTGCCAGCACTGGGGACACAGGCTGGACTGAAGCTTTCTTT. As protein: CASTGDTGWTEAFF.

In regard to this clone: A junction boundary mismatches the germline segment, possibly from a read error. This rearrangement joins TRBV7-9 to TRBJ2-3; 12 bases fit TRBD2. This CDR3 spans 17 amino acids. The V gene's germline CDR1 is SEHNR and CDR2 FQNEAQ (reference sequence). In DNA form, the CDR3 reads TGTGCCAGCAGCTTAGGGCTAGCGGGAGGGCCCACAAATACGCAGTATTTT. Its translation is CASSLGLAGGPTNTQYF.

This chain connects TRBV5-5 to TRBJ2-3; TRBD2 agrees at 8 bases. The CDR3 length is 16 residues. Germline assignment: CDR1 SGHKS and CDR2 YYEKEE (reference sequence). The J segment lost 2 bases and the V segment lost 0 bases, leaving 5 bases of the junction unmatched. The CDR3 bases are TGTGCCAGCAGCTTGGGCAGCGGGAGCTACACAGATACGCAGTATTTT. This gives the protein CASSLGSGSYTDTQYF. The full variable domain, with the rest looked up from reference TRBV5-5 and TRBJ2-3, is DAGVTQSPTHLIKTRGQQVTLRCSPISGHKSVSWYQQVLGQGPQFIFQYYEKEERGRGNFPDRFSARQFPNYSSELNVNALLLGDSALYLCASSLGSGSYTDTQYFGPGTRLTVL.

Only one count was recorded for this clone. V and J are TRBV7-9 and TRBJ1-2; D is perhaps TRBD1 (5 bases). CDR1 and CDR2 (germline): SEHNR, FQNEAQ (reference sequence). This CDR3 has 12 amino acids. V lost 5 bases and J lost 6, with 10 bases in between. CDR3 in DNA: TGTGCCAGCAGCATCGGGACGGATGGCTACACCTTC. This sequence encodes CASSIGTDGYTF.

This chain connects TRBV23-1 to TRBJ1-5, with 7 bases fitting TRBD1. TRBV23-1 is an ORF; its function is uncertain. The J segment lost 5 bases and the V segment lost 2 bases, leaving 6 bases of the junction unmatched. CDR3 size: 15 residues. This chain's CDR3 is CASSQRQGFDQPQHF. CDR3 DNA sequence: TGCGCCAGCAGTCAAAGACAGGGATTCGATCAGCCCCAGCATTTT.

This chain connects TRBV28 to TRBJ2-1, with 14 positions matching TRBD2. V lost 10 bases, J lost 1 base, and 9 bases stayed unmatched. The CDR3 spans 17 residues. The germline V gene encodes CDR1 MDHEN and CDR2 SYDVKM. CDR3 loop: CATAGTSGRGSYNEQFF. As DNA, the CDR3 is TGTGCCACCGCCGGGACTAGCGGGAGAGGGTCCTACAATGAGCAGTTCTTC.

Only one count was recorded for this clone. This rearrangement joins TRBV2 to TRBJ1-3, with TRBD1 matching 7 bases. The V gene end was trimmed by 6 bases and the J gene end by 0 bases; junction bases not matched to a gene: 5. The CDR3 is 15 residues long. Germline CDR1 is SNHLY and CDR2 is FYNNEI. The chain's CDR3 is CASRVGQTSGNTIYF. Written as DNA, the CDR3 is TGTGCCAGCAGAGTGGGACAGACCTCTGGAAACACCATATATTTT.